Shown below are 11 T cell receptor beta chains from a single sample sequenced in a study of T cells in Graves' hyperthyroidism and ophthalmopathy. TCR beta CDR3 region amplification was performed from RNA transcripts. A set of HTBI primers served as the primers for a first-round RT-PCR of the TCR CDR3. MiXCR, applied by TCRdb to the multiplex PCR reads, yields one record per CDR3 protein. The table includes hundreds of thousands of distinct CDR3 sequences, roughly 14% detected once. What was sequenced was blood. The receptors derive from a woman under 40 with Graves' hyperthyroidism.

This clonotype was seen a few times. The rearrangement joins TRBV4-1 to TRBJ2-1, with 15 bases lining up with TRBD2. CDR1 is MGHRA and CDR2 is YSYEKL in the germline V gene. This CDR3 region has 15 residues. V shed 0 bases, J shed 10 bases, and the junction held 1 base outside the gene matches. In nucleotides, the CDR3 is TGCGCCAGCAGCCAAGAAGGACTAGCGGGAGGGGAGCAGTTCTTC. Residues: CASSQEGLAGGEQFF.

This clonotype was detected many times. This chain links TRBV2 with TRBJ1-2; D is ambiguous. Germline V gene data show CDR1 as SNHLY and CDR2 as FYNNEI. The CDR3 contains 13 residues. The ends were cut back, 2 bases at V and 3 bases at J, with 7 bases in the middle. The CDR3 nucleotides read TGTGCCAGCAGTGAATCTGACTACTATGGCTACACCTTC. Its protein is CASSESDYYGYTF.

This clonotype came up a few times. V usage is TRBV14 and J usage is TRBJ2-5; the D is unclear. The CDR3 has 14 amino acids. The ends were cut back, 0 bases at V and 5 bases at J, with 10 bases in the middle. Germline CDR1 and CDR2: SGHDN and FVKESK. The CDR3 loop is CASSQDRRGETQYF. The CDR3, as DNA: TGTGCCAGCAGCCAAGATCGGCGTGGGGAGACCCAGTACTTC.

Notes on this clonotype: Possible read error: a much larger clone is one base away. The V gene is TRBV28, the J gene TRBJ1-3; no firm D call. Germline V gene lookup returns CDR1 MDHEN and CDR2 SYDVKM. This CDR3 has 13 residues. The CDR3 DNA sequence: TGTGCCAGCAGTTCCCGGGGAAGAAACGCCATATATTTT. Translating gives CASSSRGRNAIYF.

There are many counts of this clonotype. The chain has TRBV6-1 and TRBJ2-6; possible D gene TRBD1, 6 bases. Per germline, CDR1 MNHNS and CDR2 SASEGT. V was trimmed by 4 bases and J by 0 bases, leaving 10 bases between them. The CDR3 spans 16 residues. CDR3 DNA sequence: TGTGCCAGCAGTGGACAGGCCCTCTCTGGGGCCAACGTCCTGACTTTC. This encodes CASSGQALSGANVLTF.

This clonotype turned up a few times. This rearrangement joins TRBV4-2 to TRBJ2-7, with D possibly being TRBD1 (6 bases). Germline V gives CDR1 LGHNA, CDR2 YNFKEQ. The CDR3 runs to 14 residues. V was pared by 4 bases and J by 3 bases, with 13 bases between. CDR3 DNA sequence: TGTGCCAGCAGCCGCGCAGGGGAAGGCTACGAGCAGTACTTC. Translated: CASSRAGEGYEQYF.

This clonotype was detected ten times or more. The chain links TRBV20-1 to TRBJ2-3; D unclear. Germline CDR1 is DFQATT and CDR2 is SNEGSKA (reference sequence). The CDR3 covers 14 residues. Between the trimmed V and J ends, which lost 5 bases and 1 base, there was a span of 13 bases. CDR3 sequence: CSAFPLYGTDTQYF. The CDR3 DNA follows: TGCAGTGCTTTCCCGCTCTACGGCACAGATACGCAGTATTTT.

This clonotype has a count of ten or more. The J gene is TRBJ2-5, the V gene TRBV3-1; 11 bases map to TRBD1. Trimming cost V 1 base and J 2 bases; bases outside gene matches: 3. Germline V gene lookup returns CDR1 LGHDT and CDR2 YNNKEL (reference sequence). The CDR3 length is 16 residues. The CDR3 nucleotides are TGTGCCAGCAGCCAAGCTGGGACAGGGGGACAAGAGACCCAGTACTTC. Protein sequence: CASSQAGTGGQETQYF.

The sample holds many counts of this clonotype. CDR3 loop: CASSPEWTDLREQYF. The CDR3 bases are TGTGCCAGCTCACCAGAGTGGACAGACCTGAGGGAGCAGTACTTC. The chain couples TRBV18 to TRBJ2-7, with D tentatively TRBD1 (6 bases). This CDR3 is 15 amino acids long. Trimming took off 2 bases at V and 7 bases at J, with 18 bases between the two ends. CDR1 and CDR2 from the germline V gene are KGHSH and LQKENI.

This clonotype turned up a few times. The chain carries TRBV7-3 and TRBJ1-4, with 8 bases that match TRBD1. The junction had 10 bases not matched to a gene; V was cut back by 8 bases and J by 8 bases. Germline V lookup: CDR1 SGHTA, CDR2 FQGTGA. The CDR3 consists of 14 residues. CDR3 region: CASGKQGGNEKLFF. Here the CDR3 DNA reads TGTGCCAGCGGCAAACAGGGGGGTAACGAAAAACTGTTTTTT.

This clonotype was seen many times. The chain joins TRBV2 to TRBJ1-5; weak D call: TRBD1 (6 bases). CDR1 is SNHLY, CDR2 FYNNEI, per germline. V lost 5 bases and J 0 bases, leaving 11 bases between the germline ends. The CDR3 spans 15 residues. The CDR3 region has the DNA TGTGCCAGCAGTAGACAGGCGTTTAGCAATCAGCCCCAGCATTTT. As protein: CASSRQAFSNQPQHF.